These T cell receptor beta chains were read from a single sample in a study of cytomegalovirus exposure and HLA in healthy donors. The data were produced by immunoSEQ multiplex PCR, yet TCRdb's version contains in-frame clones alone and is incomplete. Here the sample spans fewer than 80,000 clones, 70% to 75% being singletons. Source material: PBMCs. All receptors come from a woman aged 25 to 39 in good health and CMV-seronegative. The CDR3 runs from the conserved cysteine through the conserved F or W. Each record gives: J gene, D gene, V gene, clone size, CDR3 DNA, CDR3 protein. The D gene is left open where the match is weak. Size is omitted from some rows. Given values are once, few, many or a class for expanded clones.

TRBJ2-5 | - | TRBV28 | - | TGTGCCAGCAGTTCACATCGGACTAACCAAGAGACCCAGTACTTC | CASSSHRTNQETQYF
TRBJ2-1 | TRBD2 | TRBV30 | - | TGTGCCTTGACCGGGACTAGCGCGTACAATGAGCAGTTCTTC | CALTGTSAYNEQFF
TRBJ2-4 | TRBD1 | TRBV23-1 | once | TGCGCCAGCAGTCCGGACAGGACTCTAGCCAAAAACATTCAGTACTTC | CASSPDRTLAKNIQYF
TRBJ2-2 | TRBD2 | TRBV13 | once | TGTGCCAGCAGCTTAACCGCGGGAGACAGAGGAAGCACCGGGGAGCTGTTTTTT | CASSLTAGDRGSTGELFF
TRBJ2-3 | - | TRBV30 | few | TGTGCCTGGAACCCGGCAACAGGCACAGATACGCAGTATTTT | CAWNPATGTDTQYF
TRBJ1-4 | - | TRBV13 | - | TGTGCCAGCAGCCAGGGACTGGGGCTTGAAAAACTGTTTTTT | CASSQGLGLEKLFF
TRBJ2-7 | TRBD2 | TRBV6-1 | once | TGTGCCTCTCACTTAGCGGGAGAGCAGTACGAGCAGTACTTC | CASHLAGEQYEQYF
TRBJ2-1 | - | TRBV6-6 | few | TGTGCCAGCAGTTTGTCGAACCGGGGCAATGAGCAGTTCTTC | CASSLSNRGNEQFF
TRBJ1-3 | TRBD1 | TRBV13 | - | TGTGCCAGCATGGACCGGACAGGGGGCCTGGGAAACACCATATATTTT | CASMDRTGGLGNTIYF
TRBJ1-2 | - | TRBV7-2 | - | TGTGCCAGCGAGGGCACCAACTATGGCTACACCTTC | CASEGTNYGYTF
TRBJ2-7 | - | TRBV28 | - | TGTGCCAGCAGGGACGACAGGATGATCTCCTACGAGCAGTACTTC | CASRDDRMISYEQYF
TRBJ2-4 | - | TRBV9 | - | TGTGCCAGCAGCGTAGCCCCGGGGGCCAAAAACATTCAGTACTTC | CASSVAPGAKNIQYF
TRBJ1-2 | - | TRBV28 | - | TGTGCCAGCAGTTTAGACAGGAACTATGGCTACACCTTC | CASSLDRNYGYTF
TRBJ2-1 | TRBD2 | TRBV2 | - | TGTGCCAGCAGTGGAAGCGGGAGCCCAATTAGGAGCTCCTACAATGAGCAGTTCTTC | CASSGSGSPIRSSYNEQFF
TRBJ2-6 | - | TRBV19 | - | TGTGCCAGTAGACCATATCAGGTCTCTGGGGCCAACGTCCTGACTTTC | CASRPYQVSGANVLTF
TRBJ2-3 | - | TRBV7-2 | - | TGTGCCAGCAGCTTAGGACAGACCCGCTCGGATACGCAGTATTTT | CASSLGQTRSDTQYF
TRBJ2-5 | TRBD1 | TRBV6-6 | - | TGTGCCAGCAGTCTAGAGACAGGGCTTCAGGAGACCCAGTACTTC | CASSLETGLQETQYF
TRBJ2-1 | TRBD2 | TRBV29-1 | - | TGCAGCGTTGATGTTTCAGGACTAGCCACCAATGAGCAGTTCTTC | CSVDVSGLATNEQFF
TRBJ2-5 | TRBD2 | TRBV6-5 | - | TGTGCCAGCAGACCGGCTAGCGGGATAGGGGCCCAGTACTTC | CASRPASGIGAQYF
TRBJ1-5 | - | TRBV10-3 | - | TGTGCCATCAGTGAAGGAGGGGGCAATCAGCCCCAGCATTTT | CAISEGGGNQPQHF
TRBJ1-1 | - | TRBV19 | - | TGTGCCAGTAGTTACAGGGACACCGGGGTCACTGAAGCTTTCTTT | CASSYRDTGVTEAFF
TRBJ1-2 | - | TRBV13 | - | TGTGCCAGCAGCCCCAGGGGTGGCTATGGCTACACCTTC | CASSPRGGYGYTF
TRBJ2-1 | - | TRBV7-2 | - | TGTGCCAGCAGCTTAGTATACGGTGACCCACGGAGGAATGAGCAGTTCTTC | CASSLVYGDPRRNEQFF
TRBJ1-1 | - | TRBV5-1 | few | TGCGCCAGCAGCTTCTATCTAGACACTGAAGCTTTCTTT | CASSFYLDTEAFF
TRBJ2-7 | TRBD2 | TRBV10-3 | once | TGTGCCATCAGTCGGGCTAGCGGGGTGGAGCAGTACTTC | CAISRASGVEQYF
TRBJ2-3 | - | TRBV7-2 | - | TGTGCCAGCAGCTTAGTATACGGGGATACGCAGTATTTT | CASSLVYGDTQYF
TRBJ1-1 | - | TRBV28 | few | TGTGCCAGCAGACCTGACAGCACGAACACTGAAGCTTTCTTT | CASRPDSTNTEAFF
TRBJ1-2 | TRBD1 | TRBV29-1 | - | TGCAGCCTCGGACAGGGCTATGGCTACACCTTC | CSLGQGYGYTF
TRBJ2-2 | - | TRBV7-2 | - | TGTGCCAGCAGGCTGGGGCTGCTCCTCGACACCGGGGAGCTGTTTTTT | CASRLGLLLDTGELFF
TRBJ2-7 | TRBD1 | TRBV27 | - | TGTGCCAGCCGCCTGGGACAGGCTTATGAGCAGTACTTC | CASRLGQAYEQYF
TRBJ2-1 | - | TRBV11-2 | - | TGTGCCAGCAGCGGTAGAAGCGGGCGAGACAATGAGCAGTTCTTC | CASSGRSGRDNEQFF
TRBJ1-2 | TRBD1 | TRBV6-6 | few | TGTGCCAGCAGTTACGGGACAGGAGGCTACACCTTC | CASSYGTGGYTF
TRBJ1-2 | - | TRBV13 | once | TGTGCCAGCAGCTGGAGGGCCCCGGACCTAGGGGGCTACACCTTC | CASSWRAPDLGGYTF
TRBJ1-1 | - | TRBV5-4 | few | TGTGCCAGCAGCTTGCGTGGACAGCTCACTGAAGCTTTCTTT | CASSLRGQLTEAFF
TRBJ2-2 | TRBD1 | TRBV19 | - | TGTGCCAGTAGTATAGGGGGACAGTACACCGGGGAGCTGTTTTTT | CASSIGGQYTGELFF
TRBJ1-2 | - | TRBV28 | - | TGTGCCAGCAGTCCCCCGGGAAAGTATGGCTACACCTTC | CASSPPGKYGYTF
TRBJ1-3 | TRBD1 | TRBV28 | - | TGTGCCAGCAGCCCACCGGGACAGGGGAGGGTCACCATATATTTT | CASSPPGQGRVTIYF
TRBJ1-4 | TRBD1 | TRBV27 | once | TGTGCCAGCAGCGGGACAGGGGCTGAAAAACTGTTTTTT | CASSGTGAEKLFF
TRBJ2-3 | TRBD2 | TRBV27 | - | TGTGCCAGCAGCAGGACTAGCGGGAATGTGGATACGCAGTATTTT | CASSRTSGNVDTQYF
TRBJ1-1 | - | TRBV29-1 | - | TGCAGCGTTGAAGAGAGGCCATGCAAAGCTTTCTTT | CSVEERPCKAFF
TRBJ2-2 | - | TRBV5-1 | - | TGCGCCAGCAGCTTGTTCTCCGCGGTACAGAACACCGGGGAGCTGTTTTTT | CASSLFSAVQNTGELFF
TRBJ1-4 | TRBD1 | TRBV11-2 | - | TGTGCCAGCAGTCCCTCACAGGGGCCTAATGAAAAACTGTTTTTT | CASSPSQGPNEKLFF
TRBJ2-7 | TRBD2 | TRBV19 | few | TGTGCCAGTAGCCAACCCGGGACTAGCGTCTCCTACGAGCAGTACTTC | CASSQPGTSVSYEQYF
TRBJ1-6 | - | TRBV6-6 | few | TGTGCCAGCAGTTACTCCGGGGTTCACGATTCACCCCTCCACTTT | CASSYSGVHDSPLHF
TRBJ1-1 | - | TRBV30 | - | TGTGCCTGGAGTCCTGCCCGGGGGGCGGGGGACACTGAAGCTTTCTTT | CAWSPARGAGDTEAFF
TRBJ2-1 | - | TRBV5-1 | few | TGCGCCAGCAGCCCGGAGGGCCCCTCCTCCTACAATGAGCAGTTCTTC | CASSPEGPSSYNEQFF
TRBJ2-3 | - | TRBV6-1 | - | TGTGCCAGCAGTGAAGGTCTTAGGGGGTATACGCAGTATTTT | CASSEGLRGYTQYF
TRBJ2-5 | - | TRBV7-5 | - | TGTGCCACCCCGGGACATCAGTACTTC | CATPGHQYF
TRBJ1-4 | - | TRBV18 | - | TGTGCCAGCTCACCTCAACGACAGGATGAAAAACTGTTTTTT | CASSPQRQDEKLFF
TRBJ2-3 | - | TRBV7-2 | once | TGTGCCAGCAGCGTGAGACGAGGAGGCACAGATACGCAGTATTTT | CASSVRRGGTDTQYF
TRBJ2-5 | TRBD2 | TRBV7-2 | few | TGTGCCAGCAGCTTTACGGGAGGAGAGACCCAGTACTTC | CASSFTGGETQYF
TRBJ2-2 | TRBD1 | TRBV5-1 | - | TGCGCCAGCAACGACCCGGGACAGGGGGACACCGGGGAGCTGTTTTTT | CASNDPGQGDTGELFF
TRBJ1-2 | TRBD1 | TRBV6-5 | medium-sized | TGTGCCAGCAGAGCCCGGGACAGTTACTATGGCTACACCTTC | CASRARDSYYGYTF
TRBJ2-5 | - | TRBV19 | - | TGTGCCAGTAGTATGGCAGGGCGGGAGACCCAGTACTTC | CASSMAGRETQYF
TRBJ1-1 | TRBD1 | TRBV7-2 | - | TGTGCCAGCAGCTTAGTCGGGACAGGGGGGGATGAAGCTTTCTTT | CASSLVGTGGDEAFF
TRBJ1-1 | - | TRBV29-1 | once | TGCAGCGTTTCCCCGTACACTGAAGCTTTCTTT | CSVSPYTEAFF
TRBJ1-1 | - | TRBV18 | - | TGTGCCAGCTCACCTCTTGAGTCTGCCACTGAAGCTTTCTTT | CASSPLESATEAFF
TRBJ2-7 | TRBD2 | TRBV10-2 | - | TGCGCCAGCAGGGCGAGCGGGGCCTCGAGCGAGCAGTACTTC | CASRASGASSEQYF
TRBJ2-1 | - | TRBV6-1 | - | TGTGCCAGCACGAACCAGGGCTCCTACAATGAGCAGTTCTTC | CASTNQGSYNEQFF
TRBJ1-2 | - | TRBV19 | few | TGTGCTTGTTGTAAAGAAGGGGCGGCCTACGGCTACACCTTC | CACCKEGAAYGYTF